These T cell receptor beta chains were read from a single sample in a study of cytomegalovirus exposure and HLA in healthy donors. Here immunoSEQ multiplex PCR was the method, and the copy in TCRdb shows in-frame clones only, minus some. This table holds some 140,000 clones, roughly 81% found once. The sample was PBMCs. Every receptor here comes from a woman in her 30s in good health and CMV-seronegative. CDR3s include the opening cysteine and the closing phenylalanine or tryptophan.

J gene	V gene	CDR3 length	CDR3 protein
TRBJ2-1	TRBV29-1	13	CSIPNDGGNEQFF
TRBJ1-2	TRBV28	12	CASSREGRGYTF
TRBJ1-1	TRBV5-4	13	CASSLLKNTEAFF
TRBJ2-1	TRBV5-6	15	CASSLAAGGYNEQFF
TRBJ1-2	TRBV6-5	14	CVTAPDRGAYGYTF
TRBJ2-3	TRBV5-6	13	CASSSATTDTQYF
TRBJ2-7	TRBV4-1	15	CASSQNDRGTYEQYF
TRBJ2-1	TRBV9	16	CASSAFLGQGAAEQFF
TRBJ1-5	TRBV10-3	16	CAISEEAPGANQPQHF
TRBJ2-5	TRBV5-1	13	CASQLAGGETQYF
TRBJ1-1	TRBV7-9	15	CASSLEGRGNTEAFF
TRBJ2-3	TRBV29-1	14	CSADSDVGTDTQYF
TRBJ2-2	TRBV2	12	CASNRDAGELFF
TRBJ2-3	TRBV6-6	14	CASTRAGSTDTQYF
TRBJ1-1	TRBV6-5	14	CASSYSNRDTEAFF
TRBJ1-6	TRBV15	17	CATSRVRKQGIDSPLHF
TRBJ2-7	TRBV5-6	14	CASSFWDRGTEQYF
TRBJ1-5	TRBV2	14	CASSDPRSNQPQHF
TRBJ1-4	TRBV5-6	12	CASSLGGWELFF
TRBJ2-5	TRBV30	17	CAWNLAGGLSLGRTQYF
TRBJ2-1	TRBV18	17	CASSPSLAGSSYNEQFF
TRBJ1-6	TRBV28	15	CASSLYTGSNSPLHF
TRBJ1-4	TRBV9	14	CASSVAGSNEKLFF
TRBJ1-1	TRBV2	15	CARQQGATMNTEAFF
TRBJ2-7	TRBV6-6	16	CASRRGRAGLGYEQYF
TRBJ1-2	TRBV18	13	CASSPSDTRGYTF
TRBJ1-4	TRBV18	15	CASSQNGGLAEKLFF
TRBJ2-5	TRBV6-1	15	CASSETGGPRETQYF
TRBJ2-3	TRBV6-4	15	CASSPSGAPTDTQYF
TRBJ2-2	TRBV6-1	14	CASSEETGFGELFF
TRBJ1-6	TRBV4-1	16	CASSQDGDSSNSPLHF
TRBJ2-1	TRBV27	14	CASTSGGAYNEQFF